This T cell receptor beta chain was sequenced in a study of glioma-infiltrating T cells after dendritic cell vaccination. Study-level background: Dendritic cells derived from monocytes and pulsed with autologous tumor lysate formed the vaccine.

The V and J ends lost 0 bases and 0 bases respectively, with 7 bases between them. The CDR3 runs 16 residues. Germline CDR1 reads SGDLS; CDR2 reads YYNGEE. Patients had residual fresh-frozen tumor tissue and more than two years of survival data. Up to roughly 2 ug genomic DNA was used for TCRB CDR3 amplification. The primer mix had 60 V beta and 13 J beta primers. Sequencing was performed with immunoSEQ multiplex PCR; in TCRdb, only in-frame clones are kept and a portion is missing. The table has roughly 51,000 clones, 65% to 90% seen once. The TCR comes from a human donor with glioblastoma. The specimen comprised blood, sampled before dendritic cell vaccination. The chain is built from TRBV9 and TRBJ2-6; D ambiguous. The CDR3 coding sequence is TGTGCCAGCAGCGTAGTTCAGAACTCTGGGGCCAACGTCCTGACTTTC. Protein sequence: CASSVVQNSGANVLTF. Filled out from reference TRBV9 and TRBJ2-6, the complete variable domain reads DSGVTQTPKHLITATGQRVTLRCSPRSGDLSVYWYQQSLDQGLQFLIQYYNGEERAKGNILERFSAQQFPDLHSELNLSSLELGDSALYFCASSVVQNSGANVLTFGAGSRLTVL.